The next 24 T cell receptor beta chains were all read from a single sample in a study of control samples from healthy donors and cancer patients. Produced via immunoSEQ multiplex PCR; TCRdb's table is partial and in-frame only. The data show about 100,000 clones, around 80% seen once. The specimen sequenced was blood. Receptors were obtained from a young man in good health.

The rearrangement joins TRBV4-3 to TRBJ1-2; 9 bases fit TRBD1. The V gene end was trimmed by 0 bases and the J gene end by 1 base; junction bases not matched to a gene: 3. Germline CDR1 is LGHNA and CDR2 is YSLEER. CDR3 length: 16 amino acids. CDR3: CASSQDSTGGNYGYTF. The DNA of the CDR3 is TGCGCCAGCAGCCAAGATTCGACAGGGGGTAACTATGGCTACACCTTC.

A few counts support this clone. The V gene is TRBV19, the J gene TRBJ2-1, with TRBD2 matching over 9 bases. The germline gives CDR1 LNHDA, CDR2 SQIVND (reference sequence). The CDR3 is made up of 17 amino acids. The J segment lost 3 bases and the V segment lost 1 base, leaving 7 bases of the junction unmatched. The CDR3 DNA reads TGTGCCAGTAGTATAGCCCCCGGTAGCGGGGGCTACAATGAGCAGTTCTTC. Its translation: CASSIAPGSGGYNEQFF.

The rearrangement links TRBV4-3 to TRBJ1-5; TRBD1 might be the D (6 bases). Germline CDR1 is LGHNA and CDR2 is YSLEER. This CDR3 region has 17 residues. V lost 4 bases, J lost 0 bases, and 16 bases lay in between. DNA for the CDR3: TGCGCCAGCAGCCCCTCCGCGGGGGCCTATAGCAATCAGCCCCAGCATTTT. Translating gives CASSPSAGAYSNQPQHF.

Here the CDR3 DNA reads TGTGCCAGCAGCCAAGGGTATTGTCGGCCGGAGCTCTATGGCTACACCTTC. Translated, it gives CASSQGYCRPELYGYTF. The chain employs TRBV4-2 and TRBJ1-2; unclear D gene. The germline CDR1 and CDR2 sequences are LGHNA and YNFKEQ. This CDR3 has 17 residues. V gave up 1 base and J gave up 4 bases, with 19 bases separating them.

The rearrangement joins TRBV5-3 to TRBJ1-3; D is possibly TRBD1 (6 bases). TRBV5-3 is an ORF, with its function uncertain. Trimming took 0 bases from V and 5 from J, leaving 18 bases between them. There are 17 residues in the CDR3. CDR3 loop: CARSLGLHRERRNTIYF. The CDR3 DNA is TGTGCCAGAAGCTTGGGACTACACAGGGAGAGGAGAAACACCATATATTTT.

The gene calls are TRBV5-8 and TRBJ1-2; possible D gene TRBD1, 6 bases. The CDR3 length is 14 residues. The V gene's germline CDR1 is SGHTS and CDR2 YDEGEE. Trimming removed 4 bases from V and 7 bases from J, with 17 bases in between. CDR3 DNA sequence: TGTGCCAGCAGCCTGACGGAATACAGGGTTGGCTACACCTTC. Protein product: CASSLTEYRVGYTF.

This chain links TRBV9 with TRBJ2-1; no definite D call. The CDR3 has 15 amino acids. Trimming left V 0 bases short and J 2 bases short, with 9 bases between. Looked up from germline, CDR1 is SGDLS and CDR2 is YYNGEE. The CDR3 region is CASSVEDLTYNEQFF. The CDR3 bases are TGTGCCAGCAGCGTAGAAGACCTTACCTACAATGAGCAGTTCTTC.

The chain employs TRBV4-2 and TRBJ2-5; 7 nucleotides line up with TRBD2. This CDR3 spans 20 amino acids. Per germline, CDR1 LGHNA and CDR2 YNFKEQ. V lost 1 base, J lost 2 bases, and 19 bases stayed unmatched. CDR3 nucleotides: TGTGCCAGCAGCCAAGGAGGCCTCCGGGACTACCTATTAAAACAAGAGACCCAGTACTTC. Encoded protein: CASSQGGLRDYLLKQETQYF.

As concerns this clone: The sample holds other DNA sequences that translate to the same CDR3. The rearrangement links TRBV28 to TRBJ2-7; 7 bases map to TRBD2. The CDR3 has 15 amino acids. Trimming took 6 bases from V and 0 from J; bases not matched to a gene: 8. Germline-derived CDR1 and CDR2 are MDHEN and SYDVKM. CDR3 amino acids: CASSSASGGSYEQYF. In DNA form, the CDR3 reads TGTGCCAGCAGCTCCGCTAGCGGTGGCTCCTACGAGCAGTACTTC. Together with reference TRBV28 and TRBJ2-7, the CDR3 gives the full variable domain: DVKVTQSSRYLVKRTGEKVFLECVQDMDHENMFWYRQDPGLGLRLIYFSYDVKMKEKGDIPEGYSVSREKKERFSLILESASTNQTSMYLCASSSASGGSYEQYFGPGTRLTVT.

The CDR3 DNA sequence: TGTGCCAGCAGCCGGGAAAGAAATGAGCAGTTCTTC. This encodes CASSRERNEQFF. The chain recombines TRBV11-1 with TRBJ2-1; maybe TRBD2 (5 bases). The germline gives CDR1 SGHAT, CDR2 FQDESV (reference sequence). The CDR3 extends over 12 amino acids. The V end was cut by 5 bases, the J end by 7 bases, with 9 bases between.

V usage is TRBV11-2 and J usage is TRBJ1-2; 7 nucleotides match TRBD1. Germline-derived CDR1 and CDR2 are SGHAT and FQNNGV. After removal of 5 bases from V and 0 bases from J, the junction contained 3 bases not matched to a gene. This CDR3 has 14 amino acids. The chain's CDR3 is CASSTTGANYGYTF. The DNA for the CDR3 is TGTGCCAGCAGCACCACAGGGGCTAACTATGGCTACACCTTC.

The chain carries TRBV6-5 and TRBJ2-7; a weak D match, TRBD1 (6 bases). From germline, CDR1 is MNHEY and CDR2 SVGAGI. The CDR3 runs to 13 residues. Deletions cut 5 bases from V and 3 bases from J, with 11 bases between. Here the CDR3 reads CASSPRDNYEQYV. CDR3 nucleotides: TGTGCCAGCAGTCCTCGGGACAACTACGAGCAGTACGTC.

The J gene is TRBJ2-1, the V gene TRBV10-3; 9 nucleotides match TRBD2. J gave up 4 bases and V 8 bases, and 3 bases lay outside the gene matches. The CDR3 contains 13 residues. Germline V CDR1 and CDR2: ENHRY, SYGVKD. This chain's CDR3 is CAISTSGYNEQFF. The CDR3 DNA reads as TGTGCCATCTCGACTAGCGGTTACAATGAGCAGTTCTTC.

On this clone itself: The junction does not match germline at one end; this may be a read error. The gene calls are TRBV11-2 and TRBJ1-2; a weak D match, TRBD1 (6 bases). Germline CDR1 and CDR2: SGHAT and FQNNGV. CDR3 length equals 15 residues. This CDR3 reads CPSSLGAGGQGGYTF. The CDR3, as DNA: TGTCCCAGCAGCTTAGGCGCCGGGGGGCAGGGGGGCTACACCTTC.

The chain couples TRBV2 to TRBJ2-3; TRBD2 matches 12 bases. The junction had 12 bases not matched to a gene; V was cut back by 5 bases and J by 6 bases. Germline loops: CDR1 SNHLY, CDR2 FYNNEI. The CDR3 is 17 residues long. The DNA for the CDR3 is TGTGCCAGCAGTCAAACGACTAGCGGGGGCCCGTGGGATACGCAGTATTTT. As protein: CASSQTTSGGPWDTQYF.

DNA of the CDR3: TGCGCCAGCAGCTTGGGGGACAGGGTGTCGGGCTACACCTTC. It encodes CASSLGDRVSGYTF. The V and J genes are TRBV5-1 and TRBJ1-2, with 9 bases lining up with TRBD1. The CDR3 has 14 residues. Trimming at V came to 0 bases and at J to 8 bases, leaving 5 bases not matched to a gene. CDR1 is SGHRS, CDR2 YFSETQ, per germline.

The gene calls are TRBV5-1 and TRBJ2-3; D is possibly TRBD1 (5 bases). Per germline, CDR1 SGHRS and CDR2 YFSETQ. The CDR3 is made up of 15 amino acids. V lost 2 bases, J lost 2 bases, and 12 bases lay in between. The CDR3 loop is CASSFEGAITDTQYF. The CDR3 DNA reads TGCGCCAGCAGCTTCGAAGGGGCGATCACAGATACGCAGTATTTT. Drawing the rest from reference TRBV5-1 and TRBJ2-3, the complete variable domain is KAGVTQTPRYLIKTRGQQVTLSCSPISGHRSVSWYQQTPGQGLQFLFEYFSETQRNKGNFPGRFSGRQFSNSRSEMNVSTLELGDSALYLCASSFEGAITDTQYFGPGTRLTVL.

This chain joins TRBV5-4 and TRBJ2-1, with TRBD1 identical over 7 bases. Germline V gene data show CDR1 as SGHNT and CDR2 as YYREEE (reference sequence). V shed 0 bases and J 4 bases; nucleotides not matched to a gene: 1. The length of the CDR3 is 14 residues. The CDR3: CASSLGQGYNEQFF. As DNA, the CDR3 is TGTGCCAGCAGCTTGGGACAGGGATACAATGAGCAGTTCTTC.

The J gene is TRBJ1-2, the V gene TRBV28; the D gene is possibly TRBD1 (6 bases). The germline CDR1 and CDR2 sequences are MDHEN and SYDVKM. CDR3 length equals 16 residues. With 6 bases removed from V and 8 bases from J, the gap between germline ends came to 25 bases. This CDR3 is CASSLVGQSPVEGYTF. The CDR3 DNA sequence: TGTGCCAGCAGCCTCGTCGGACAGTCACCCGTCGAGGGCTACACCTTC.

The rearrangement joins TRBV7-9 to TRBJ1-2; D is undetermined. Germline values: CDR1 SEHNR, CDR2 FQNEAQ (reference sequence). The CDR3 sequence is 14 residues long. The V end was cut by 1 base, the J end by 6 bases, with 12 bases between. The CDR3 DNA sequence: TGTGCCAGCAGCTTAGGACGCGGGTGGAATGGCTACACCTTC. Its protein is CASSLGRGWNGYTF.

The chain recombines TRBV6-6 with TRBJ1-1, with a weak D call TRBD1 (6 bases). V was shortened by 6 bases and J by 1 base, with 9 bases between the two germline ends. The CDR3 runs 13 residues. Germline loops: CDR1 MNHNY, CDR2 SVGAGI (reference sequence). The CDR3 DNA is TGTGCCAGCAGCCCGGGACAGAACACTGAAGCTTTCTTT. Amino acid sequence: CASSPGQNTEAFF.

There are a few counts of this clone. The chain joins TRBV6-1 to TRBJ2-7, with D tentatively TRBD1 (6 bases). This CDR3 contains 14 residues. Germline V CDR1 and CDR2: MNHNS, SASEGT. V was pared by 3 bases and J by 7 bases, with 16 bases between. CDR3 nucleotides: TGTGCCAGCAGTGACCCATCAGGGGCCGGGGAGCAGTACGTC. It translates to CASSDPSGAGEQYV.

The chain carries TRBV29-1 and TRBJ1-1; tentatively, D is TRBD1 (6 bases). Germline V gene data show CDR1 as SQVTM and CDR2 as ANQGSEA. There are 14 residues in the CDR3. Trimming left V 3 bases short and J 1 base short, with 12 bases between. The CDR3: CSVDTGRTNTEAFF. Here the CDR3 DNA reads TGCAGCGTTGACACAGGGAGGACGAACACTGAAGCTTTCTTT.

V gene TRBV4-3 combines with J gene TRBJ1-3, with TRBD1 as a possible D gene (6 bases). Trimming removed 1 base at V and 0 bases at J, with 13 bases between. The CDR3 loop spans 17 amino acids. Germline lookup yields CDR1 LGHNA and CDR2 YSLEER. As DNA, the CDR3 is TGCGCCAGCAGCCAAGTGGCAGGGGAAAGCTCTGGAAACACCATATATTTT. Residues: CASSQVAGESSGNTIYF.